This T cell receptor beta chain was found in a study of T cell responses to AZD1222 COVID-19 vaccine. Points from the study as a whole: Spike-specific TCR depth and breadth grew after two AZD1222 doses. The study sampled repertoires only after the peak T cell response. Females outnumbered males among donors, who were mostly white British; clonal diversity was possibly underestimated.

On this clone: Its antigen is as yet unknown.

V lost 6 bases, J lost 4 bases, and 16 bases lay in between. This CDR3 is built from 15 residues. Germline V CDR1 and CDR2: SEHNR, FQNEAQ (reference sequence). Method: immunoSEQ multiplex PCR; TCRdb's copy keeps in-frame clones and lacks some. In the table there are about 130,000 clones, roughly 90% of which are singletons. Here the sequenced sample was peripheral blood, taken on day 0 of AZD1222 vaccination. The rearrangement links TRBV7-9 to TRBJ1-3; D uncertain. The sequence derives from an adult in good health. The CDR3 coding sequence is TGTGCCAGCAGTTCGGGCCTGAACCCCGGAAACACCATATATTTT. Translation: CASSSGLNPGNTIYF.